Listed here are 23 T cell receptor beta chains from one sample, sequenced in a study of CD8 T cells in Susac syndrome. The RNA, roughly 0.45 to 1 ug, was put through reverse transcription using random hexamers. TCRdb reprocessed the immunoSEQ multiplex PCR reads with MiXCR, giving one entry per CDR3 protein. Counted here are some 130,000 distinct CDR3 sequences, 85% to 95% occurring once; the ten biggest clones make up roughly 0.17%. The sequencing input was CD8+ T cells from PBMCs. The origin of the receptors is a human donor with Susac syndrome.

V is TRBV28 and J is TRBJ2-3, with D possibly matching TRBD1 (6 bases). This CDR3 comprises 15 residues. Trimming removed 6 bases at V and 0 bases at J, with 13 bases between. Germline loops: CDR1 MDHEN, CDR2 SYDVKM. CDR3 in amino acids: CASRGAVESTDTQYF. The CDR3 region has the DNA TGTGCCAGCAGGGGGGCCGTTGAGAGCACAGATACGCAGTATTTT.

The rearrangement uses TRBV5-1 and TRBJ2-6, with TRBD1 matching over 12 bases. The CDR3 has 16 amino acids. J gave up 2 bases and V 3 bases, and 0 bases lay outside the gene matches. Germline lookup yields CDR1 SGHRS and CDR2 YFSETQ. CDR3 residues: CASSWDRGPGANVLTF. The CDR3 coding sequence is TGCGCCAGCAGCTGGGACAGGGGGCCTGGGGCCAACGTCCTGACTTTC.

This clonotype was found a few times. The chain employs TRBV20-1 and TRBJ2-7; D may be TRBD1 or TRBD2 (5 bases each). Germline V lookup: CDR1 DFQATT, CDR2 SNEGSKA (reference sequence). Trimming stripped 3 bases from V and 3 bases from J, with 9 bases between. This CDR3 has 12 amino acids. The CDR3 DNA follows: TGCAGTGCTAGGAGGGGCGGCTACGAGCAGTACTTC. Translating it yields CSARRGGYEQYF.

The V and J genes are TRBV25-1 and TRBJ1-2; no firm D call. This CDR3 is 13 amino acids long. V gave up 1 base and J gave up 8 bases, with 11 bases separating them. Germline V lookup: CDR1 MGHDK, CDR2 SYGVNS. In DNA form, the CDR3 reads TGTGCCAGCAGTGAATGGGGTGGCTGGGGCTACACCTTC. Its translation: CASSEWGGWGYTF.

This chain connects TRBV5-1 to TRBJ1-1, with unresolved D. Germline V gene data show CDR1 as SGHRS and CDR2 as YFSETQ. Trimming stripped 0 bases from V and 5 bases from J, with 11 bases between. This CDR3 spans 14 amino acids. For the CDR3, the DNA is TGCGCCAGCAGCTTGGACGGTGGAGGGACTGAAGCTTTCTTT. This translates into CASSLDGGGTEAFF.

This chain connects TRBV6-5 to TRBJ2-5, with 8 bases that match TRBD2. The CDR3 is 13 residues long. The ends lost 8 bases at V and 5 bases at J; junction bases unmatched: 7. From germline, CDR1 is MNHEY and CDR2 SVGAGI. The DNA of the CDR3 is TGTGCCAGCTGCGCGGGAGGACGGGAGACCCAGTACTTC. Translation: CASCAGGRETQYF.

This chain links TRBV11-2 with TRBJ2-5; D may correspond to TRBD1 or TRBD2 (5 bases each). CDR3 length equals 15 residues. Germline assignment: CDR1 SGHAT and CDR2 FQNNGV. Trimming took off 6 bases at V and 2 bases at J, with 16 bases between the two ends. The CDR3 loop is CASSIGTVGQETQYF. Written as DNA, the CDR3 is TGTGCCAGCAGTATCGGGACCGTAGGGCAAGAGACCCAGTACTTC.

This chain links TRBV12-3 or TRBV12-4 with TRBJ2-2, with D uncertain. This CDR3 is 11 amino acids long. With 6 bases removed from V and 9 bases from J, the gap between germline ends came to 8 bases. The CDR3 nucleotides are TGTGCCAGCAGGGACGAGAGGGAGCTGTTTTTT. Protein product: CASRDERELFF.

The chain has TRBV4-2 and TRBJ2-1; no clear D gene. V gave up 1 base and J gave up 9 bases, with 7 bases separating them. The CDR3 length is 12 residues. The V gene's germline CDR1 is LGHNA and CDR2 YNFKEQ. CDR3 nucleotide sequence: TGTGCCAGCAGCCAAGCTAGTGGTGAGCAGTTCTTC. This translates into CASSQASGEQFF.

This rearrangement joins TRBV24-1 to TRBJ1-2, with 9 bases that match TRBD1. Germline V gives CDR1 KGHDR, CDR2 SFDVKD. V was clipped by 5 bases and J by 1 base; unmatched bases: 1. CDR3 length: 14 amino acids. CDR3: CATSGQGDNYGYTF. The DNA of the CDR3 is TGTGCCACCAGTGGACAGGGGGATAACTATGGCTACACCTTC.

The V call is TRBV4-1, the J call TRBJ1-1; the D gene is possibly TRBD1 (5 bases). The CDR3 totals 15 residues. Germline V gives CDR1 MGHRA, CDR2 YSYEKL. The ends were cut back, 0 bases at V and 2 bases at J, with 10 bases in the middle. CDR3 amino acids: CASSQETGINTEAFF. For the CDR3, the DNA is TGCGCCAGCAGCCAAGAAACAGGAATTAACACTGAAGCTTTCTTT.

V is TRBV15 and J is TRBJ2-7; D tentatively fits TRBD1 or TRBD2 (5 bases each). The CDR3 sequence is 14 residues long. Germline-derived CDR1 and CDR2 are LNHNV and YYDKDF (reference sequence). Trimming removed 3 bases at V and 2 bases at J, with 11 bases between. The CDR3 protein is CATSSRDRTYEQYF. The CDR3 coding sequence is TGTGCCACCAGCAGCCGGGACCGCACCTACGAGCAGTACTTC.

As for this clonotype: A read error may produce the germline difference seen at one junction end. The rearrangement uses TRBV7-7 and TRBJ2-5; D is ambiguous. Germline lookup yields CDR1 SSHAT and CDR2 FNYEAQ (reference sequence). The CDR3 runs to 15 residues. CDR3 region: CASSLAHNNGETQYF. DNA of the CDR3: TGTGCTAGCAGCTTAGCCCACAACAATGGAGAGACCCAGTACTTC.

V usage is TRBV4-1 and J usage is TRBJ2-3; 8 nucleotides align to TRBD2. With V trimmed by 3 bases and J by 6 bases, 11 bases remained unmatched. The CDR3 is 16 residues long. Germline CDR1 is MGHRA and CDR2 is YSYEKL. The CDR3: CASSHGRLASLDTQYF. The CDR3 coding sequence is TGCGCCAGCAGCCACGGGCGACTAGCGAGCTTGGATACGCAGTATTTT.

The chain joins TRBV18 to TRBJ2-1; TRBD2 matches at 9 bases. Trimming at V came to 3 bases and at J to 3 bases, leaving 3 bases not matched to a gene. CDR1 is KGHSH, CDR2 LQKENI, per germline. CDR3 length: 15 amino acids. CDR3 in amino acids: CASSPTTSGYNEQFF. CDR3 sequence (DNA): TGTGCCAGCTCACCCACGACTAGCGGCTACAATGAGCAGTTCTTC.

This rearrangement joins TRBV25-1 to TRBJ2-7; no firm D call. The V gene's germline CDR1 is MGHDK and CDR2 SYGVNS. V was pared by 8 bases and J by 4 bases, with 18 bases between. The CDR3 consists of 14 residues. The CDR3 is CASADVTGGYEQYF. DNA of the CDR3: TGTGCCAGCGCCGACGTTACCGGCGGATACGAGCAGTACTTC.

The rearrangement uses TRBV29-1 and TRBJ2-1, with TRBD2 identical over 8 bases. Germline V gene lookup returns CDR1 SQVTM and CDR2 ANQGSEA. The length of the CDR3 is 12 residues. Germline trimming cut 5 bases from V and 6 bases from J; bases unmatched to any gene: 3. DNA of the CDR3: TGCAGCGTTAGCGGGGGAGGCAATGAGCAGTTCTTC. Its translation is CSVSGGGNEQFF.

This chain links TRBV4-1 with TRBJ2-2; 7 nucleotides line up with TRBD1. The CDR3 is made up of 14 amino acids. The V gene end was trimmed by 1 base and the J gene end by 6 bases; junction bases not matched to a gene: 2. Germline lookup yields CDR1 MGHRA and CDR2 YSYEKL. In DNA form, the CDR3 reads TGCGCCAGCAGCCAAGGCACAGGGGCCGGGGAGCTGTTTTTT. Translating gives CASSQGTGAGELFF.

This chain uses TRBV30 with TRBJ2-3; 10 bases align to TRBD2. Germline CDR1 GTSNPN, CDR2 SVGIG (reference sequence). CDR3 length equals 16 residues. V lost 3 bases to trimming and J lost 2 bases; unmatched junction nucleotides: 8. CDR3 in amino acids: CAWSAGTSVFTDTQYF. For the CDR3, the DNA is TGTGCCTGGAGCGCCGGGACTAGCGTATTCACAGATACGCAGTATTTT.

The chain combines TRBV29-1 with TRBJ1-2; 10 positions agree with TRBD1. This CDR3 is 18 amino acids long. After removal of 6 bases from V and 7 bases from J, the junction contained 23 bases not matched to a gene. The germline V gene has CDR1 SQVTM and CDR2 ANQGSEA. For the CDR3, the DNA is TGCAGCGTCCCCACCCGTTACGCGTCGGGACAGGGGACTATTGGCTACACCTTC. It codes for CSVPTRYASGQGTIGYTF.

The rearrangement uses TRBV20-1 and TRBJ1-5; 8 nucleotides match TRBD1. The CDR3 sequence is 16 residues long. The trim removed 4 bases at V and 3 bases at J, leaving 11 bases unmatched. CDR1 and CDR2 (germline): DFQATT, SNEGSKA (reference sequence). CDR3 bases: TGCAGTGCTATCCTAACAGGGGGGGGAACCAATCAGCCCCAGCATTTT. Its translation is CSAILTGGGTNQPQHF.

A single count supports this clonotype. The rearrangement uses TRBV29-1 and TRBJ2-2, with D hard to call. The CDR3 totals 12 residues. Germline V CDR1 and CDR2: SQVTM, ANQGSEA. Trimming stripped 4 bases from V and 4 bases from J, with 7 bases between. CDR3 sequence reads: CSVATTTGELFF. CDR3 nucleotides: TGCAGCGTTGCAACCACCACCGGGGAGCTGTTTTTT.

The gene calls are TRBV12-3 or TRBV12-4 and TRBJ1-4; no reliable D call. V was cut by 6 bases and J by 7 bases, with 15 bases left in between. The CDR3 extends over 14 amino acids. The CDR3 region has the DNA TGTGCCAGCAGCTATCGGACGGGTGGTGAAAAACTGTTTTTT. Encoded protein: CASSYRTGGEKLFF.